This T cell receptor (beta chain) came from a study of blood T cell repertoires in COVID-19. Study-wide background: COVID-19 samples, acute and convalescent, were from the United States, Italy and Spain.

There are a few counts of this clone. As processed by the authors: Reference gene primer amplification gave nucleated cell count estimates. Clones were read by immunoSEQ multiplex PCR, and TCRdb kept only the in-frame ones, dropping some. The V and J calls and the clone size are those of that table, but D and trimming were determined from the DNA. The data show 200,000 to 250,000 clones, about 85% seen once. J was trimmed by 4 bases and V by 5 bases; bases with no gene match: 6. The CDR3 totals 14 residues. Germline loops: CDR1 SGHTA, CDR2 FQGNSA. J is TRBJ2-3 and V is TRBV7-2; TRBD1 matches at 7 bases. The sequence derives from a young woman with acute COVID-19. Sequencing was carried out using PBMCs or T cells enriched from blood (not recorded which). The CDR3 sequence: CASSPRQGSDTQYF. The CDR3 region has the DNA TGTGCCAGCAGCCCTAGACAGGGCTCAGATACGCAGTATTTT.